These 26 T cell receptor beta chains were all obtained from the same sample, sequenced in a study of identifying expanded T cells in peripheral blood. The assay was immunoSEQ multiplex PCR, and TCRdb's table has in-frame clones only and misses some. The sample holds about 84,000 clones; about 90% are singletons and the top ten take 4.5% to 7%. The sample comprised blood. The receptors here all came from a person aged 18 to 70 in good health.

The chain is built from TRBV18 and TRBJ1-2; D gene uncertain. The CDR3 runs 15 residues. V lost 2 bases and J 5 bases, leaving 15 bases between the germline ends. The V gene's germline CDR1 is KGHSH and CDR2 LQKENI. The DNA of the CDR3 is TGTGCCAGCTCACCATTGTCGTCGATGCGTTATGGCTACACCTTC. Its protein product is CASSPLSSMRYGYTF.

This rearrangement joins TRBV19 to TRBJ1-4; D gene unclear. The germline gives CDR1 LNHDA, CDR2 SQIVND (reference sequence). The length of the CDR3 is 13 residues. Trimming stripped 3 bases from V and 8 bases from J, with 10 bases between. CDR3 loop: CASSIKGYEKLFF. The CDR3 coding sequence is TGTGCCAGTAGTATCAAGGGTTACGAAAAACTGTTTTTT.

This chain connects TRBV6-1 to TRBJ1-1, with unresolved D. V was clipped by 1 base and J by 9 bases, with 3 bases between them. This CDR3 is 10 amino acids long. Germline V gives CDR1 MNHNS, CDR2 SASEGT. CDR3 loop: CASSEVKAFF. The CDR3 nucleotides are TGTGCCAGCAGTGAAGTGAAAGCTTTCTTT.

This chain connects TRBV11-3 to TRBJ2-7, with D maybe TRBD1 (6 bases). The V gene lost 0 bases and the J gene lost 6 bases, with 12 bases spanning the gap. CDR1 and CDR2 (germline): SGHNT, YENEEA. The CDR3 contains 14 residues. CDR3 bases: TGTGCCAGCAGCTTAGATGGGGGCCGGGTCGAGCAGTACTTC. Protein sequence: CASSLDGGRVEQYF.

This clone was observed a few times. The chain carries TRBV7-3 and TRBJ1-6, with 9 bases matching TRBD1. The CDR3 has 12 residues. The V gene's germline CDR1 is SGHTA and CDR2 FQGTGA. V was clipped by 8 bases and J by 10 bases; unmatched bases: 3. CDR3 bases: TGTGCCAGCGGGACAGGGAGCTCACCCCTCCACTTT. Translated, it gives CASGTGSSPLHF.

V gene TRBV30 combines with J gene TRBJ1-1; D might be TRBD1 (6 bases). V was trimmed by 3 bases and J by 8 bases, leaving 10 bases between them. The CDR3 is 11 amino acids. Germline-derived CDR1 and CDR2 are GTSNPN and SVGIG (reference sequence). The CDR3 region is CAWRKGGEAFF. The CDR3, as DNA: TGTGCCTGGAGGAAGGGGGGGGAAGCTTTCTTT.

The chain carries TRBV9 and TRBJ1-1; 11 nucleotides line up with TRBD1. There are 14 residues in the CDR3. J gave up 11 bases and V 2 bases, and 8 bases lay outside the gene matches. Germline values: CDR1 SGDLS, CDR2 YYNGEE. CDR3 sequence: CASSVAPGQGEAFF. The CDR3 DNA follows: TGTGCCAGCAGCGTGGCACCGGGACAGGGGGAGGCTTTCTTT.

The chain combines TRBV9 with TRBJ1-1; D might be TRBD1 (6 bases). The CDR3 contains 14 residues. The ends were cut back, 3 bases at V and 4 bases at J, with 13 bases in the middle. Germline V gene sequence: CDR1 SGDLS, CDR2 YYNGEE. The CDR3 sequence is CASSGRDIVTEAFF. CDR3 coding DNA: TGTGCCAGCAGCGGCCGGGACATCGTCACTGAAGCTTTCTTT. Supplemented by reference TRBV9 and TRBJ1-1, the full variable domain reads DSGVTQTPKHLITATGQRVTLRCSPRSGDLSVYWYQQSLDQGLQFLIQYYNGEERAKGNILERFSAQQFPDLHSELNLSSLELGDSALYFCASSGRDIVTEAFFGQGTRLTVV.

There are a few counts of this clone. CDR3 sequence: CASSPPHSARYGYTF. CDR3 bases: TGTGCCAGCTCACCACCGCACTCCGCGCGCTATGGCTACACCTTC. The V and J genes are TRBV18 and TRBJ1-2; no firm D call. V was shortened by 0 bases and J by 4 bases, with 12 bases between the two germline ends. The CDR3 totals 15 residues. CDR1 and CDR2 from the germline V gene are KGHSH and LQKENI.

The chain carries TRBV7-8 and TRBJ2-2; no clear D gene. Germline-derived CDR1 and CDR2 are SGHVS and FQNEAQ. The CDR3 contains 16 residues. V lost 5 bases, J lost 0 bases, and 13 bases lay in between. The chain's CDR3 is CASSRTWAANTGELFF. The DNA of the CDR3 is TGTGCCAGCAGCCGCACTTGGGCAGCGAACACCGGGGAGCTGTTTTTT.

CDR3 nucleotides: TGTGCCAGCAGCTTAGCGATGGTGGGTGGCTACACCTTC. Encoded protein: CASSLAMVGGYTF. The J gene is TRBJ1-2, the V gene TRBV7-2; D is undetermined. The germline V gene has CDR1 SGHTA and CDR2 FQGNSA. This CDR3 contains 13 residues. The V end was cut by 0 bases, the J end by 7 bases, with 9 bases between.

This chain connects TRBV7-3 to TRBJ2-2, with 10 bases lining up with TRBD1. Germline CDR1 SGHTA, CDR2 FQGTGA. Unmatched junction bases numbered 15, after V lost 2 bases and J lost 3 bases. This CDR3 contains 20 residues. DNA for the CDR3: TGTGCCAGCAGCTTAGCGGCTTATCGACAGGGGGCGAAGGACACCGGGGAGCTGTTTTTT. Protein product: CASSLAAYRQGAKDTGELFF. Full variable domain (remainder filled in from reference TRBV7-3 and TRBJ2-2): GAGVSQTPSNKVTEKGKYVELRCDPISGHTALYWYRQSLGQGPEFLIYFQGTGAADDSGLPNDRFFAVRPEGSVSTLKIQRTERGDSAVYLCASSLAAYRQGAKDTGELFFGEGSRLTVL.

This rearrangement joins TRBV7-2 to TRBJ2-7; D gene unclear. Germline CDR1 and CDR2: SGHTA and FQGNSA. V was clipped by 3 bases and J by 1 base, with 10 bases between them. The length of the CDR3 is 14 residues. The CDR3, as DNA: TGTGCCAGCAGCTTTCTTCCAGTTTCCTACGAGCAGTACTTC. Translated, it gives CASSFLPVSYEQYF.

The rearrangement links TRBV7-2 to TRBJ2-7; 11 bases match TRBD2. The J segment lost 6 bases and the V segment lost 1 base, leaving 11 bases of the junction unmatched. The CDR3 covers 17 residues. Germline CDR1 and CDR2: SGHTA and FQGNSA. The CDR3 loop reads CASSLVSSGGISGEQYF. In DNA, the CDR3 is TGTGCCAGCAGCTTAGTTTCTAGCGGGGGGATCAGTGGCGAGCAGTACTTC.

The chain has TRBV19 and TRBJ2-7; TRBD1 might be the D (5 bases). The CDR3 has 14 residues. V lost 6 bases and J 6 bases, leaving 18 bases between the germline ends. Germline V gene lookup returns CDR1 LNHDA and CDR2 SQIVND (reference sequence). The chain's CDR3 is CASSNQLRGREQYF. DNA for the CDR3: TGTGCCAGTAGCAACCAGCTAAGGGGTCGCGAGCAGTACTTC.

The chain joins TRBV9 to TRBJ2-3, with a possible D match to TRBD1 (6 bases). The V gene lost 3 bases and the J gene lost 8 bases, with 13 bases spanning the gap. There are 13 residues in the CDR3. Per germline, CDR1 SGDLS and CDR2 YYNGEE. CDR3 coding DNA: TGTGCCAGCAGCGCCCCCCTGGACAGTACGCAGTATTTT. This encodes CASSAPLDSTQYF.

The CDR3 here is CASSSRGGDRPNTEAFF. The CDR3 nucleotides are TGTGCCAGCAGCTCTAGAGGGGGGGACAGGCCGAACACTGAAGCTTTCTTT. The rearrangement joins TRBV7-8 to TRBJ1-1; 8 bases agree with TRBD1. CDR3 length: 17 amino acids. J gave up 1 base and V 4 bases, and 11 bases lay outside the gene matches. Germline lookup yields CDR1 SGHVS and CDR2 FQNEAQ.

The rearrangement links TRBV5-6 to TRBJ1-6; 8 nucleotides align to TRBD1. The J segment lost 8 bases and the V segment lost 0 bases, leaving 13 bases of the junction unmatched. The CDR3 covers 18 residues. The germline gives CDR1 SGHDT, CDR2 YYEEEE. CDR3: CASSLGRQGMYRDSPLHF. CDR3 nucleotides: TGTGCCAGCAGCTTGGGCCGACAGGGGATGTATAGGGATTCACCCCTCCACTTT. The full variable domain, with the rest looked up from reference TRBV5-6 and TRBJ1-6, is DAGVTQSPTHLIKTRGQQVTLRCSPKSGHDTVSWYQQALGQGPQFIFQYYEEEERQRGNFPDRFSGHQFPNYSSELNVNALLLGDSALYLCASSLGRQGMYRDSPLHFGNGTRLTVT.

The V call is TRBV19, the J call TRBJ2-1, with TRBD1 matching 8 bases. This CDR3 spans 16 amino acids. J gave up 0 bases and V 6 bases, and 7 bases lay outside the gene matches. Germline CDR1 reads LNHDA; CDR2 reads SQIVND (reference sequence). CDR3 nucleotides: TGTGCCAGTAGGACTTTCCAGGGGGCCTCCTACAATGAGCAGTTCTTC. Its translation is CASRTFQGASYNEQFF.

The DNA of the CDR3 is TGTGCCAGCAGTTACCAAGGAAACACCATATATTTT. This codes for CASSYQGNTIYF. V and J are TRBV6-6 and TRBJ1-3; no definite D call. The germline V and J ends were trimmed by 2 bases and 4 bases, with 3 bases remaining between them. This CDR3 is 12 amino acids long. CDR1 and CDR2 from the germline V gene are MNHNY and SVGAGI (reference sequence).

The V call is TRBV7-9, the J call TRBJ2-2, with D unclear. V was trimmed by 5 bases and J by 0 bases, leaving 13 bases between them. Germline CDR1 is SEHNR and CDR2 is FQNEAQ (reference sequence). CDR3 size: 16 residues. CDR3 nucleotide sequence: TGTGCCAGCAGCCCCCAGCCAGGCACGAACACCGGGGAGCTGTTTTTT. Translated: CASSPQPGTNTGELFF. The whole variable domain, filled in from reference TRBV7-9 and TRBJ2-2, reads DTGVSQNPRHKITKRGQNVTFRCDPISEHNRLYWYRQTLGQGPEFLTYFQNEAQLEKSRLLSDRFSAERPKGSFSTLEIQRTEQGDSAMYLCASSPQPGTNTGELFFGEGSRLTVL.

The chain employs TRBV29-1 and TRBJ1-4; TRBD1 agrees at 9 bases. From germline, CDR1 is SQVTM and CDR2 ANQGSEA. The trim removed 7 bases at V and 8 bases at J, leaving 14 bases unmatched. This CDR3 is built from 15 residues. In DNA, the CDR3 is TGCAGCGCCGAAGGTGGGACAGGGAGACGCGAAAAACTGTTTTTT. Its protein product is CSAEGGTGRREKLFF. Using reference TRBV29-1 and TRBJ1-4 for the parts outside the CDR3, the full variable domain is SAVISQKPSRDICQRGTSLTIQCQVDSQVTMMFWYRQQPGQSLTLIATANQGSEATYESGFVIDKFPISRPNLTFSTLTVSNMSPEDSSIYLCSAEGGTGRREKLFFGSGTQLSVL.

The CDR3: CASSQDRVEAFF. In DNA form, the CDR3 reads TGTGCCAGCAGCCAAGATCGGGTTGAAGCTTTCTTT. The V call is TRBV14, the J call TRBJ1-1, with unresolved D. Trimming removed 0 bases from V and 7 bases from J, with 6 bases in between. In germline, CDR1 is SGHDN, CDR2 FVKESK. CDR3 length: 12 residues.

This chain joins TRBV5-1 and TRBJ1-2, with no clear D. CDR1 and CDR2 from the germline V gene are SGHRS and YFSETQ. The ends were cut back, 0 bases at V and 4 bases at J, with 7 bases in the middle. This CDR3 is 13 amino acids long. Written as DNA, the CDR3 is TGCGCCAGCAGCTTGGACGCCTCCTATGGCTACACCTTC. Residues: CASSLDASYGYTF.

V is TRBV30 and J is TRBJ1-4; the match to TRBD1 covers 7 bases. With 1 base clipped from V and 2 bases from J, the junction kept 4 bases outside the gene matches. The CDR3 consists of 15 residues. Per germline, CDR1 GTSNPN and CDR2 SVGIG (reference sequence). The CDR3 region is CAWSATRGTNEKLFF. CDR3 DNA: TGTGCCTGGAGTGCAACCAGGGGGACTAATGAAAAACTGTTTTTT.

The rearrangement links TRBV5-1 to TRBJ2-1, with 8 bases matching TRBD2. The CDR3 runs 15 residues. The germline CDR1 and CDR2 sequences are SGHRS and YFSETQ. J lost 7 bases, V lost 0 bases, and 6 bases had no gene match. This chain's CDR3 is CASSLDGRGGNEQFF. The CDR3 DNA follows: TGCGCCAGCAGCTTGGACGGGAGGGGCGGGAATGAGCAGTTCTTC.